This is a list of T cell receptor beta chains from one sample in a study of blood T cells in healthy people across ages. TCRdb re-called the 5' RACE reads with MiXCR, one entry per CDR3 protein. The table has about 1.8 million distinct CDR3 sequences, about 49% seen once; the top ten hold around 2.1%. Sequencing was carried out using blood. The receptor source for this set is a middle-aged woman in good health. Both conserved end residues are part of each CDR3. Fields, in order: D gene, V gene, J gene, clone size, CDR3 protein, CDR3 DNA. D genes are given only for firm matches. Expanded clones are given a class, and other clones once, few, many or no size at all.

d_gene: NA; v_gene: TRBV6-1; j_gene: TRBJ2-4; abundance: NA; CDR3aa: CATRFSDMKQYF; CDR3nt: TGTGCCACCCGCTTTTCCGATATGAAGCAGTACTTC
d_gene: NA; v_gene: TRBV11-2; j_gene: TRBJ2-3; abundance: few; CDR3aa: CASSLIPGSTTQYF; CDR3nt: TGTGCCAGCAGCCTGATCCCGGGCTCAACCACGCAGTATTTT
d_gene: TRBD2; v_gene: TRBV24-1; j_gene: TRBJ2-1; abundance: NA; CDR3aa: CAPRPPGLRETQFF; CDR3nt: TGTGCCCCCCGCCCACCAGGGTTGCGGGAGACCCAGTTCTTC
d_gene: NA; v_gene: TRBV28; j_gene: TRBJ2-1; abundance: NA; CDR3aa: CASNRKGPGEFF; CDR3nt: TGTGCCAGCAACAGAAAGGGTCCCGGGGAGTTCTTC
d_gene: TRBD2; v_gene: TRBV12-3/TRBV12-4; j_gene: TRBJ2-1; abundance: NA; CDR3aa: CASSSWLAGVNEQFF; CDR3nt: TGTGCCAGCAGTTCCTGGCTAGCGGGGGTTAATGAGCAGTTCTTC
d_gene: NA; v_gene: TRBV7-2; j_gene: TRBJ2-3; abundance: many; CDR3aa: CASSADRDTQYF; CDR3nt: TGTGCCAGCAGCGCCGACAGGGATACGCAGTATTTT
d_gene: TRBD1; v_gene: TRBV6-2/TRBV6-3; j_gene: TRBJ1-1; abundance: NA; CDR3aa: CASNRQGMNTEAFF; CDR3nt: TGTGCCAGCAACCGACAGGGTATGAACACTGAAGCTTTCTTT
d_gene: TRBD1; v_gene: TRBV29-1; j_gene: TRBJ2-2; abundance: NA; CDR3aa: CSVEDRGRVGELFF; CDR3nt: TGCAGCGTTGAAGACAGGGGGCGAGTCGGGGAGCTGTTTTTT
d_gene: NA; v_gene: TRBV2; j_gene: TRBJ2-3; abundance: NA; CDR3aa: CASGGGTGTDTQYF; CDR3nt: TGTGCCAGCGGGGGAGGGACAGGCACAGATACGCAGTATTTT
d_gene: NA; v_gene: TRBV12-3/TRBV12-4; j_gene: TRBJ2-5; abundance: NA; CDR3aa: CASSYRLNPEETQYF; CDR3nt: TGTGCCAGCAGTTATAGACTAAACCCAGAAGAGACCCAGTACTTC
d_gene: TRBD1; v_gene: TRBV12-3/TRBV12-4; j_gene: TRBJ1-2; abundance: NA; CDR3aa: CASSTGGARYGYTF; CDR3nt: TGTGCCAGCAGTACAGGGGGAGCTCGGTATGGCTACACCTTC
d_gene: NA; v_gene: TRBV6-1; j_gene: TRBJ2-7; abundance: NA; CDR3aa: CASKTAAAYEQYF; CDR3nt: TGTGCCAGCAAGACGGCAGCCGCCTACGAGCAGTACTTC
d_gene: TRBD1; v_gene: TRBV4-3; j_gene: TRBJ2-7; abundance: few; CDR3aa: CASSQVTGAHEQYF; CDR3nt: TGCGCCAGCAGCCAAGTGACAGGGGCCCACGAGCAGTACTTC
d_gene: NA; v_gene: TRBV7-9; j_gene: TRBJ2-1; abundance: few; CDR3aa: CASSLWVSGDNEQFF; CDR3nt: TGTGCCAGCAGCTTGTGGGTTTCAGGGGACAATGAGCAGTTCTTC
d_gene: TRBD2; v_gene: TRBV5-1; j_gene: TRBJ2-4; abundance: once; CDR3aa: CASSSDGRTGGLKNIQYF; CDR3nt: TGCGCCAGCAGCTCGGACGGTCGGACGGGGGGGCTCAAAAACATTCAGTACTTC
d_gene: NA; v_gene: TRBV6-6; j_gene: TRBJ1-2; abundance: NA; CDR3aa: CASSPGRVAYGYTF; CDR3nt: TGTGCCAGCAGTCCGGGACGGGTTGCCTATGGCTACACCTTC
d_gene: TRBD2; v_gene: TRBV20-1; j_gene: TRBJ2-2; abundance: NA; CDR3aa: CSAKVAGGTGELFF; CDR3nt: TGCAGTGCTAAAGTAGCGGGGGGTACCGGGGAGCTGTTTTTT
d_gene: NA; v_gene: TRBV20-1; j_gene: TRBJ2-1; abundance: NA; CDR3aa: CSARRLISGNEQFF; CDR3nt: TGCAGTGCGAGAAGGCTAATAAGCGGCAATGAGCAGTTCTTC
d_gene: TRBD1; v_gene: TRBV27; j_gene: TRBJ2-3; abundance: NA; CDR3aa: CASSFATGHTDTQYF; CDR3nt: TGTGCCAGCAGTTTTGCGACAGGGCACACAGATACGCAGTATTTT
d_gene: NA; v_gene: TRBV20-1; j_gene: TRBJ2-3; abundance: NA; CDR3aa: CSASNREAQYF; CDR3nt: TGCAGTGCTAGCAACAGGGAGGCGCAGTATTTT
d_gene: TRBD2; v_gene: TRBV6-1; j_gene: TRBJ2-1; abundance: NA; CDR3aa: CASSSRTSGGAGEQFF; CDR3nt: TGTGCCAGCAGTTCCCGGACTAGCGGGGGGGCCGGTGAGCAGTTCTTC
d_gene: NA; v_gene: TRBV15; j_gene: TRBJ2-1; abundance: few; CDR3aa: CATGSSQVQFF; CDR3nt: TGTGCCACCGGGTCGTCGCAGGTGCAGTTCTTC
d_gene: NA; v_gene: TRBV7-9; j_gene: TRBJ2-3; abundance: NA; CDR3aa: CVSSIITDTQYF; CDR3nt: TGTGTCAGCAGCATCATCACAGATACGCAGTATTTT
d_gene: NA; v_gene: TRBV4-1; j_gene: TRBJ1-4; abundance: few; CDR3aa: CASSQGSGMGEKLFF; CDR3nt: TGCGCCAGCAGCCAAGGGTCGGGGATGGGCGAAAAACTGTTTTTT
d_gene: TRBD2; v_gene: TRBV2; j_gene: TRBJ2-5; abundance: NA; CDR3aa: CASSVGASGATDEQYF; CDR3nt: TGTGCCAGCAGTGTGGGGGCTAGCGGGGCGACGGATGAGCAGTACTTC
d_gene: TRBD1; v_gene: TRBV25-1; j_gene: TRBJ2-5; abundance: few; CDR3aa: CASSAATGFETQYF; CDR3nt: TGTGCCAGCAGTGCCGCGACAGGGTTCGAGACCCAGTACTTC
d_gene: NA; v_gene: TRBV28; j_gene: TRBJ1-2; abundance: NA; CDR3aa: CASSLMGYGYTF; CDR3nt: TGTGCCAGCAGTCTAATGGGATATGGCTACACCTTC
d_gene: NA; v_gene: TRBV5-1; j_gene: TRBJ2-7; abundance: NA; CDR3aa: CASSGRHEVGEQYF; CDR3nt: TGCGCTAGCAGTGGGCGACACGAGGTCGGCGAGCAGTACTTC
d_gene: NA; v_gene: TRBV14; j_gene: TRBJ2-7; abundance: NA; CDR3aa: CASSRLTQAGSSDEQYF; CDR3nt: TGTGCCAGCAGCCGCCTAACTCAAGCAGGTTCCTCCGACGAGCAGTACTTC
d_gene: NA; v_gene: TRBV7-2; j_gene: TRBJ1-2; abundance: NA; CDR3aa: CASSLGLDSYGGYTF; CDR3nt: TGTGCCAGCAGCTTAGGTCTGGACAGCTACGGGGGCTACACCTTC
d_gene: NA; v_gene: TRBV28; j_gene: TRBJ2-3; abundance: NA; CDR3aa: CASRAGHSRDTQYF; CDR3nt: TGTGCCAGCAGGGCGGGACATTCCAGAGATACGCAGTATTTT
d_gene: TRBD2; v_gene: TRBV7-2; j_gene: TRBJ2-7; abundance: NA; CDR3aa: CASSFASGGSSYEQYF; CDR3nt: TGTGCCAGCAGCTTTGCTAGCGGGGGCTCCTCCTACGAGCAGTACTTC
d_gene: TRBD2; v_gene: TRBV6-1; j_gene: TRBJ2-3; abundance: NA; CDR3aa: CASRNTRFSRGGHPDTQYF; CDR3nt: TGTGCCAGCAGGAACACCCGATTTTCACGGGGGGGGCATCCAGATACGCAGTATTTT
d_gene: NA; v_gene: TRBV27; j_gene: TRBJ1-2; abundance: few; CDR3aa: CASSYGRRSSYTF; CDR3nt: TGTGCCAGCAGTTACGGGAGGAGGAGTAGCTACACCTTC
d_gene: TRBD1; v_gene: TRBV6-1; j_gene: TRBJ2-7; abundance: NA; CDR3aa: CASRRDRDPQYF; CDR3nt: TGTGCCAGCCGCCGGGACAGGGATCCGCAGTACTTC
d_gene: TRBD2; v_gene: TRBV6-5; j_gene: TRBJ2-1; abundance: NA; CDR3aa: CASSRFGTSGDEQFF; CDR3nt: TGTGCCAGCAGCCGATTTGGGACTAGCGGGGACGAGCAGTTCTTC
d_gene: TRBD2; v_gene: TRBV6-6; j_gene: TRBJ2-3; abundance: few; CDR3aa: CASTVASGGYDTQYF; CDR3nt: TGTGCCAGCACGGTGGCTAGCGGGGGGTACGATACGCAGTATTTT
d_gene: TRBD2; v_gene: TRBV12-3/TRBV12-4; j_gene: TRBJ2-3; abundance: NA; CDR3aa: CASSSGLAPGVDTQYF; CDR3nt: TGTGCCAGCAGTTCGGGACTAGCCCCGGGAGTGGATACGCAGTATTTT
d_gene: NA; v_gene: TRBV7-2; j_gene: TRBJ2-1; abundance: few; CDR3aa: CASSLAGTRTVNEQFF; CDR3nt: TGTGCCAGCAGCTTGGCTGGGACTCGCACTGTCAATGAGCAGTTCTTC
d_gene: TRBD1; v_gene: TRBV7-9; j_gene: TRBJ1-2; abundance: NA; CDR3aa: CAVPLQGAYGYTF; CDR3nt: TGTGCCGTCCCCCTCCAGGGGGCCTATGGCTACACCTTC
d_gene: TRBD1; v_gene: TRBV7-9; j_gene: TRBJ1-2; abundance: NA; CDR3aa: CASSLTGAHYGYTF; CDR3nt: TGTGCCAGCAGCTTGACAGGGGCCCACTATGGCTACACCTTC
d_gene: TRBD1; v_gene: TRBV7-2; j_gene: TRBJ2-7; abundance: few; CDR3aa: CASSLGGTGILKQYF; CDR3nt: TGTGCCAGCAGCTTAGGCGGGACAGGGATTCTCAAGCAGTACTTC
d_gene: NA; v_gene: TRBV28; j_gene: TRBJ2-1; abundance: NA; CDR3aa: CASSLMQEVNEQFF; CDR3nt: TGTGCCAGCAGTTTAATGCAGGAAGTCAATGAGCAGTTCTTC
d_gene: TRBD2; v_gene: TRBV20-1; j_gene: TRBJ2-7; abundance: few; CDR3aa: CSARDLRWGGYEQYF; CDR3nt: TGCAGTGCTAGAGATCTTCGCTGGGGGGGTTACGAGCAGTACTTC
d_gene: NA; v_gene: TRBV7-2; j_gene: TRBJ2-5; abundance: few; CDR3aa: CASRISSEETQYF; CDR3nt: TGTGCCAGCAGGATCTCTAGCGAAGAGACCCAGTACTTC